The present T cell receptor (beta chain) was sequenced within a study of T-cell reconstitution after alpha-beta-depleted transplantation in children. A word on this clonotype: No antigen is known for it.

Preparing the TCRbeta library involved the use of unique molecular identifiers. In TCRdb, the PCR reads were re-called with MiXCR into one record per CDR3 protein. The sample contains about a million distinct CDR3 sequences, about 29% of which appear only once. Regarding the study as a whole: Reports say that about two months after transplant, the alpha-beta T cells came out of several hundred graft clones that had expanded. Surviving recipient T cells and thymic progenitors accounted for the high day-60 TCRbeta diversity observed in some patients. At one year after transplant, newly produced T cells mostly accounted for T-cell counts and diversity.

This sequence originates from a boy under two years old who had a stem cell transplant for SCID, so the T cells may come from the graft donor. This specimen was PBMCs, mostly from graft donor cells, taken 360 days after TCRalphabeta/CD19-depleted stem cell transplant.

CDR3 DNA: TGTGCCAGCAGACGCCCTCCAAACACCGGGGAGCTGTTTTTT. Translated: CASRRPPNTGELFF. The chain carries TRBV6-2 or TRBV6-3 and TRBJ2-2; D remains ambiguous. The CDR3 runs 14 residues. Trimming cost V 6 bases and J 2 bases, with 10 bases left between them. Per germline, CDR1 MNHEY and CDR2 SVGEGT.